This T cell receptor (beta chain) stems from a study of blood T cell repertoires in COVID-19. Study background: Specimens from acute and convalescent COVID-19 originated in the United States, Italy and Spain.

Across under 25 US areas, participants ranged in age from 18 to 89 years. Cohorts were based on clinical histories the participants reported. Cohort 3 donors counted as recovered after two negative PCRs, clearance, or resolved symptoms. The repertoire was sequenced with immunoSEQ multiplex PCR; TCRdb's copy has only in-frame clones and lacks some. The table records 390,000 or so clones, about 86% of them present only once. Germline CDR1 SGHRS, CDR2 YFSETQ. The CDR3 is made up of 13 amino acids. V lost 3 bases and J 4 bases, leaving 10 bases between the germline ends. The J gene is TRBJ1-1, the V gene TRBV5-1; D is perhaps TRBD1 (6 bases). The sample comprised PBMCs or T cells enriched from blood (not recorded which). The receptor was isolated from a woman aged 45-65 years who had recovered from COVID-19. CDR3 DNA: TGCGCCAGCAGCTCCGGGGGGGCCACTGAAGCTTTCTTT. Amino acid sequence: CASSSGGATEAFF. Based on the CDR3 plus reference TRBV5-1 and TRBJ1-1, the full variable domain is KAGVTQTPRYLIKTRGQQVTLSCSPISGHRSVSWYQQTPGQGLQFLFEYFSETQRNKGNFPGRFSGRQFSNSRSEMNVSTLELGDSALYLCASSSGGATEAFFGQGTRLTVV.